The next 24 T cell receptor beta chains were all read from a single sample in a study of T cells in Graves' hyperthyroidism and ophthalmopathy. The investigators amplified TCR beta CDR3 regions from RNA transcripts. The TCR CDR3 was amplified in a first-round RT-PCR using the HTBI primer set. MiXCR was run by TCRdb on the multiplex PCR reads, yielding one entry per CDR3 protein. The data show around 500,000 distinct CDR3 sequences, with about 16% seen just once and approximately 32% held by the top ten. Material: blood. These receptors were taken from a woman aged 25-40 years with Graves' ophthalmopathy.

This clonotype was detected many times. The CDR3 loop reads CASSSWGSTTGNEQFF. The CDR3 DNA follows: TGTGCCAGCAGCTCCTGGGGATCCACCACTGGTAATGAGCAGTTCTTC. V gene TRBV7-9 combines with J gene TRBJ2-1, with no clear D. V was trimmed by 4 bases and J by 7 bases, leaving 20 bases between them. Germline V gene data show CDR1 as SEHNR and CDR2 as FQNEAQ (reference sequence). The CDR3 contains 16 residues. Full variable domain (missing parts from reference TRBV7-9 and TRBJ2-1): DTGVSQNPRHKITKRGQNVTFRCDPISEHNRLYWYRQTLGQGPEFLTYFQNEAQLEKSRLLSDRFSAERPKGSFSTLEIQRTEQGDSAMYLCASSSWGSTTGNEQFFGPGTRLTVL.

The table lists this clonotype with a count of one. This rearrangement joins TRBV7-2 to TRBJ2-2; 9 bases are a match to TRBD2. The germline CDR1 and CDR2 sequences are SGHTA and FQGNSA. The CDR3 has 17 residues. After removal of 4 bases from V and 0 bases from J, the junction contained 6 bases not matched to a gene. The CDR3 sequence: CASSYYLAGANTGELFF. For the CDR3, the DNA is TGTGCCAGCAGCTATTACTTAGCGGGAGCGAACACCGGGGAGCTGTTTTTT.

This clonotype has just a few counts. This sequence may be a read error, since a much larger clone differs from it by one base. The gene calls are TRBV13 and TRBJ2-3; the D call may be TRBD1 or TRBD2 (6 bases each). The CDR3 has 15 residues. In germline, CDR1 is PRHDT, CDR2 FYEKMQ (reference sequence). CDR3 amino acids: CASSPTVLATGTQYF. CDR3 sequence (DNA): TGTGCCAGCAGCCCAACGGTGCTAGCGACAGGTACGCAGTATTTT.

This clonotype was seen at least ten times. The chain has TRBV5-1 and TRBJ2-1; 9 positions agree with TRBD2. The CDR3 extends over 14 amino acids. After removal of 3 bases from V and 5 bases from J, the junction contained 3 bases not matched to a gene. Germline V gene sequence: CDR1 SGHRS, CDR2 YFSETQ. The CDR3 spells CASSSTSGNNEQFF. The CDR3 DNA reads as TGCGCCAGCAGCTCGACTAGCGGTAACAATGAGCAGTTCTTC.

The chain carries TRBV20-1 and TRBJ1-5; possibly TRBD1 for D (5 bases). The germline gives CDR1 DFQATT, CDR2 SNEGSKA (reference sequence). The germline V and J ends were trimmed by 4 bases and 2 bases, with 15 bases remaining between them. The CDR3 is made up of 15 amino acids. The CDR3 region is CSAKTQAPGNQPQHF. As DNA, the CDR3 is TGCAGTGCTAAGACACAGGCCCCGGGCAATCAGCCCCAGCATTTT.

This clonotype was observed many times. The chain links TRBV3-1 to TRBJ1-1; 7 bases align to TRBD1. Germline CDR1 reads LGHDT; CDR2 reads YNNKEL (reference sequence). This CDR3 is 14 amino acids long. The V gene end was trimmed by 0 bases and the J gene end by 8 bases; junction bases not matched to a gene: 6. As DNA, the CDR3 is TGTGCCAGCAGCCAAGATGGGGGGGACAGCGAAGCTTTCTTT. Protein sequence: CASSQDGGDSEAFF.

This clonotype came up many times. V and J are TRBV30 and TRBJ1-3; D remains unclear. The germline V gene encodes CDR1 GTSNPN and CDR2 SVGIG (reference sequence). The ends were cut back, 2 bases at V and 2 bases at J, with 7 bases in the middle. The CDR3 spans 13 residues. This chain's CDR3 is CAWSRGPGNTIYF. The CDR3 DNA sequence: TGTGCCTGGAGTCGAGGTCCTGGAAACACCATATATTTT. Supplemented by reference TRBV30 and TRBJ1-3, the full variable domain reads SQTIHQWPATLVQPVGSPLSLECTVEGTSNPNLYWYRQAAGRGLQLLFYSVGIGQISSEVPQNLSASRPQDRQFILSSKKLLLSDSGFYLCAWSRGPGNTIYFGEGSWLTVV.

The table lists this clonotype with a few counts. This sequence joins TRBV5-1 and TRBJ2-1, with D tentatively TRBD1 (5 bases). The CDR3 has 16 residues. Germline CDR1 SGHRS, CDR2 YFSETQ. V was pared by 4 bases and J by 8 bases, with 22 bases between. In DNA form, the CDR3 reads TGCGCCAGCAGCACCCCCCAAGGGGCGGTAGCCGATGAGCAGTTCTTC. It yields the protein CASSTPQGAVADEQFF.

This clonotype was seen at least ten times. The chain links TRBV7-2 to TRBJ2-2; unclear D gene. From germline, CDR1 is SGHTA and CDR2 FQGNSA. The V end lost 0 bases, the J end lost 5 bases, and 4 bases lay between the germline ends. The CDR3 runs 13 residues. As DNA, the CDR3 is TGTGCCAGCAGCTTAGCGTTAACCGGGGAGCTGTTTTTT. Translating it yields CASSLALTGELFF.

This clonotype was seen repeatedly, ten times or more. For the CDR3, the DNA is TGTGCCAGCACCCCTGCTGGGGGGACTGGAAACACCATATATTTT. It is translated as CASTPAGGTGNTIYF. The J gene is TRBJ1-3, the V gene TRBV12-3 or TRBV12-4, with D maybe TRBD1 (5 bases). V lost 7 bases to trimming and J lost 2 bases, with 15 bases between them. The CDR3 is made up of 15 amino acids.

This clonotype was seen a handful of times. V and J are TRBV20-1 and TRBJ2-5; D possibly corresponds to TRBD2 (5 bases). Per germline, CDR1 DFQATT and CDR2 SNEGSKA (reference sequence). The CDR3 is 13 residues long. V shed 6 bases and J shed 5 bases, with 16 bases lying between them. The CDR3 region is CSAHFRERETQYF. For the CDR3, the DNA is TGCAGTGCACACTTTAGGGAGCGGGAGACCCAGTACTTC.

The chain employs TRBV29-1 and TRBJ2-7; 10 bases fit TRBD1. Germline lookup yields CDR1 SQVTM and CDR2 ANQGSEA. This CDR3 comprises 14 residues. V trimming: 3 bases; J trimming: 1 base; junction bases outside the gene matches: 3. CDR3 amino acids: CSVEGTGDSYEQYF. The CDR3 coding sequence is TGCAGCGTTGAGGGGACAGGGGATTCCTACGAGCAGTACTTC.

This chain links TRBV7-3 with TRBJ2-5; D unclear. Germline V lookup: CDR1 SGHTA, CDR2 FQGTGA. V dropped 3 bases and J dropped 4 bases, with 9 bases sitting between them. This CDR3 region has 13 residues. The CDR3 bases are TGTGCCAGCAGCTTTGGGAAGGGAGAGACCCAGTACTTC. It codes for CASSFGKGETQYF.

This clonotype has just one count. V gene TRBV7-9 combines with J gene TRBJ2-1, with TRBD2 matching 7 bases. In germline, CDR1 is SEHNR, CDR2 FQNEAQ (reference sequence). Trimming removed 0 bases from V and 7 bases from J; junction bases left unmatched: 6. The CDR3 extends over 15 amino acids. CDR3: CASSLALAASNEQFF. The CDR3 region has the DNA TGTGCCAGCAGCTTAGCCCTAGCGGCCAGTAATGAGCAGTTCTTC.

This clonotype appeared many times. The chain uses TRBV7-8 and TRBJ2-3; no definite D call. The CDR3 runs to 14 residues. Germline V gene sequence: CDR1 SGHVS, CDR2 FQNEAQ. V dropped 1 base and J dropped 2 bases, with 7 bases sitting between them. CDR3 amino acids: CASSLGSNTDTQYF. The CDR3 DNA reads TGTGCCAGCAGCTTAGGGTCAAACACAGATACGCAGTATTTT.

The chain couples TRBV4-1 to TRBJ2-5, with no clear D. Between the trimmed V and J ends, which lost 4 bases and 3 bases, there was a span of 12 bases. The CDR3 consists of 14 residues. Germline-derived CDR1 and CDR2 are MGHRA and YSYEKL. CDR3 in amino acids: CASSPLGSEETQYF. CDR3 nucleotides: TGCGCCAGCAGCCCCCTAGGCAGTGAAGAGACCCAGTACTTC.

The chain carries TRBV19 and TRBJ2-3, with D perhaps TRBD1 (6 bases). The germline gives CDR1 LNHDA, CDR2 SQIVND (reference sequence). The length of the CDR3 is 14 residues. Trimming shortened V by 5 bases and J by 6 bases, and 15 bases separated the two germline ends. This CDR3 reads CASSSTGSWDTQYF. The CDR3 region has the DNA TGTGCCAGTAGTTCGACAGGCTCTTGGGATACGCAGTATTTT.

The chain is built from TRBV29-1 and TRBJ2-1; no firm D call. Trimming shortened V by 3 bases and J by 4 bases, and 13 bases separated the two germline ends. The germline gives CDR1 SQVTM, CDR2 ANQGSEA. CDR3 length: 14 amino acids. For the CDR3, the DNA is TGCAGCGTTGACCGTGCGGTGAAATACAATGAGCAGTTCTTC. It yields the protein CSVDRAVKYNEQFF.

This chain uses TRBV25-1 with TRBJ2-7; TRBD2 agrees at 7 bases. The CDR3 totals 14 residues. V shed 3 bases and J 6 bases; nucleotides not matched to a gene: 8. CDR1 and CDR2 (germline): MGHDK, SYGVNS. CDR3: CASSEGGTLGEQYF. The DNA of the CDR3 is TGTGCCAGCAGTGAGGGAGGGACTCTGGGCGAGCAGTACTTC.

This clonotype showed up many times. The genes are TRBV12-3 or TRBV12-4 and TRBJ2-5; 8 bases map to TRBD1. The J segment lost 5 bases and the V segment lost 6 bases, leaving 5 bases of the junction unmatched. This CDR3 has 13 residues. The CDR3 region has the DNA TGTGCCAGCAGCCTGGGACAGGTGGAGACCCAGTACTTC. It encodes CASSLGQVETQYF.

This clonotype was detected ten times or more. The gene calls are TRBV11-2 and TRBJ2-7, with unresolved D. There are 15 residues in the CDR3. V lost 7 bases and J lost 0, with 16 bases in between. Germline V CDR1 and CDR2: SGHAT, FQNNGV. The CDR3 DNA reads TGTGCCAGCAAACGGACCGACGGAAGCTCCTACGAGCAGTACTTC. Translated: CASKRTDGSSYEQYF.

CDR3 coding DNA: TGTGCCAGCAGGGGACTAGCGAGGACCAACAATGAGCAGTTCTTC. Translated: CASRGLARTNNEQFF. The genes are TRBV2 and TRBJ2-1, with 10 bases fitting TRBD2. This CDR3 is built from 15 residues. The germline CDR1 and CDR2 sequences are SNHLY and FYNNEI. V lost 6 bases and J lost 5; bases outside the gene matches: 7. Using reference TRBV2 and TRBJ2-1 for the parts outside the CDR3, the full variable domain is EPEVTQTPSHQVTQMGQEVILRCVPISNHLYFYWYRQILGQKVEFLVSFYNNEISEKSEIFDDQFSVERPDGSNFTLKIRSTKLEDSAMYFCASRGLARTNNEQFFGPGTRLTVL.

This clonotype turned up a few times. This sequence joins TRBV10-2 and TRBJ1-4; D is unclear. Trimming cost V 7 bases and J 1 base, with 10 bases left between them. This CDR3 region has 14 residues. Germline V gene data show CDR1 as WSHSY and CDR2 as SAAADI. Here the CDR3 reads CASTTTVTNEKLFF. The CDR3 DNA reads TGCGCCAGCACCACGACGGTAACTAATGAAAAACTGTTTTTT.

This clonotype was recorded many times. The V call is TRBV6-1, the J call TRBJ2-7; possible D gene TRBD2, 7 bases. Germline V CDR1 and CDR2: MNHNS, SASEGT. The CDR3 contains 16 residues. Trimming shortened V by 5 bases and J by 0 bases, and 17 bases separated the two germline ends. The CDR3 nucleotides read TGTGCCAGCAGTTATCGGAGGGGGGGTAACTCCTACGAGCAGTACTTC. It encodes CASSYRRGGNSYEQYF.